This paragraph covers one T cell receptor beta chain sequence. The sample originates from a study of blood T cell repertoires in COVID-19. Study at large: Donors in the United States, Italy and Spain gave samples during acute or convalescent COVID-19.

The CDR3 has 12 amino acids. The V gene end was trimmed by 5 bases and the J gene end by 18 bases; junction bases not matched to a gene: 9. Per the germline V gene, CDR1 is SEHNR and CDR2 is FQNEAQ (reference sequence). In the authors' methods: For nucleated cells, counts were estimated from reference gene primer amplification. Profiling relied on immunoSEQ multiplex PCR, and the TCRdb table lists in-frame clones only, not all of them. D and trimming come from the DNA, and the V and J calls and clone size come from that table. The table includes a few hundred thousand clones, about 91% detected once.

The J gene is TRBJ1-6, the V gene TRBV7-9, with TRBD1 matching 8 bases. Source material: peripheral blood. This receptor was obtained from a woman in her sixties with acute or convalescent COVID-19. CDR3: CASSLGDRITHF. The CDR3, as DNA: TGTGCCAGCAGCCTAGGGGACAGGATAACCCACTTT.